This T cell receptor (beta chain) derives from a study of PD-1 blockade in classical Hodgkin lymphoma. Whole-study results and caveats: Those patients who began receiving nivolumab less than 1 year after ASCT had lower diversity, and they were excluded.

From germline, CDR1 is LGHNA and CDR2 YSLEER. V gave up 10 bases and J gave up 5 bases; unmatched junction bases: 14. The CDR3 is made up of 16 amino acids. After autologous stem cell transplantation all patients relapsed, and prior brentuximab vedotin exposure differed between cohorts. Best responses included complete response and partial response; otherwise, the best response was progressive disease. Measured with immunoSEQ multiplex PCR; TCRdb has only the in-frame clones, and not every one. The data contain around 20,000 clones, 70% to 90% of them singletons. Concerning this clone itself: Antigen specificity is unknown.

This clonotype originated in a human donor with classical Hodgkin lymphoma. This specimen consisted of peripheral blood mononuclear cells (PBMCs), obtained before the second cycle of nivolumab. The chain links TRBV4-3 to TRBJ1-6, with 7 positions matching TRBD1. The CDR3: CAKVTQGVANNSPLHF. The CDR3 bases are TGCGCCAAAGTAACCCAGGGGGTAGCGAATAATTCACCCCTCCACTTT.